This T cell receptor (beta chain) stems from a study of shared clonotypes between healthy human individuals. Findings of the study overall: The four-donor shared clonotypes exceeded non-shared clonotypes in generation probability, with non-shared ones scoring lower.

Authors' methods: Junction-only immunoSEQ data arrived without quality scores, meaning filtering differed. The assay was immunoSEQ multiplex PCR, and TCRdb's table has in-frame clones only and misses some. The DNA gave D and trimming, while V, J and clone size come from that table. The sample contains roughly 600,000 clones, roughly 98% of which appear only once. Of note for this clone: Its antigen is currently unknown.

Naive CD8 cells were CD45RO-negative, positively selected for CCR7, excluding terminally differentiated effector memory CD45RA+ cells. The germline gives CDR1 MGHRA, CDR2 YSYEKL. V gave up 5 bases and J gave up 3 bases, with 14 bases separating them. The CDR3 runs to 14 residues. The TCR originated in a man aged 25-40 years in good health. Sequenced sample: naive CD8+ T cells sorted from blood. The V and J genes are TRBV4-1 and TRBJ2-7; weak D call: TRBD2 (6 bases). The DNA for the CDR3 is TGCGCCAGCAGCGCCCCGGGACTCAACTACGAGCAGTACTTC. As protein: CASSAPGLNYEQYF.